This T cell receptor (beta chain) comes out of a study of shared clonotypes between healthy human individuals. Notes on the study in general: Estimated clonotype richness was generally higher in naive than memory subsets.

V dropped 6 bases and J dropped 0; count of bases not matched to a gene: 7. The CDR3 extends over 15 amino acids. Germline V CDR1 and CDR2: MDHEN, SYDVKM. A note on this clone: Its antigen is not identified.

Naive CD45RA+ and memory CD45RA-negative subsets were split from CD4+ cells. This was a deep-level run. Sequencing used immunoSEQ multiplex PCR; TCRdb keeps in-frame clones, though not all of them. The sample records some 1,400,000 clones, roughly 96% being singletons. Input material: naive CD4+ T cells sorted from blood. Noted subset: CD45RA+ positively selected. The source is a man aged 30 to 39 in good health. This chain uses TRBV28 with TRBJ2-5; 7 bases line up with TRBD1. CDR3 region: CASSTDRRYQETQYF. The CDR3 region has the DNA TGTGCCAGCAGCACGGACAGGAGGTACCAAGAGACCCAGTACTTC.